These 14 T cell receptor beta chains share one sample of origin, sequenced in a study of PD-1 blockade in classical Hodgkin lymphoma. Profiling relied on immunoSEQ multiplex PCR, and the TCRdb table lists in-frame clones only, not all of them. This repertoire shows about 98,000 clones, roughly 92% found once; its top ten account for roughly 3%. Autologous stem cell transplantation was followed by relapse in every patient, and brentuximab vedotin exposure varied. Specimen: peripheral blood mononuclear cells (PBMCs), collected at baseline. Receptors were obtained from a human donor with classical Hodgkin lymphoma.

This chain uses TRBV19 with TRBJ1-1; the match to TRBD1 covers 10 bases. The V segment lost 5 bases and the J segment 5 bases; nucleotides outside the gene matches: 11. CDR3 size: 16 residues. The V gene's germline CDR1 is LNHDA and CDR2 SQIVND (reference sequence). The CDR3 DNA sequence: TGTGCCAGTAGTCCCCGGGACAGGGGAGGAGGGACTGAAGCTTTCTTT. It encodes CASSPRDRGGGTEAFF.

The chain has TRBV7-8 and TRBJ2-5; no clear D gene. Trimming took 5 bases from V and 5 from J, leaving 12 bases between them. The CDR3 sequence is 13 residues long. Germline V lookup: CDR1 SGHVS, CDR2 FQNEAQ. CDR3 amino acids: CASSALSRETQYF. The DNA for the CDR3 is TGTGCCAGCAGCGCCTTGTCACGGGAGACCCAGTACTTC.

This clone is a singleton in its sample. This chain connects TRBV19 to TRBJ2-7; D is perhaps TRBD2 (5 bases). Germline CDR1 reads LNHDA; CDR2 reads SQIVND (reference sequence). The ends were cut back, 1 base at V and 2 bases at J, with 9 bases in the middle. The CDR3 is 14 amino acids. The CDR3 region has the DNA TGTGCCAGTAGTATAGTCGGGGAAACCTACGAGCAGTACTTC. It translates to CASSIVGETYEQYF.

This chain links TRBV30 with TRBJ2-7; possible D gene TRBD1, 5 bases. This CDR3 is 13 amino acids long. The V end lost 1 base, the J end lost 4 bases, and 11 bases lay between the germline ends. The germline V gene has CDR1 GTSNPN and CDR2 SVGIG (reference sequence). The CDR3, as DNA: TGTGCCTGGAGTGCCCTGGACAAATACGAGCAGTACTTC. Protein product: CAWSALDKYEQYF.

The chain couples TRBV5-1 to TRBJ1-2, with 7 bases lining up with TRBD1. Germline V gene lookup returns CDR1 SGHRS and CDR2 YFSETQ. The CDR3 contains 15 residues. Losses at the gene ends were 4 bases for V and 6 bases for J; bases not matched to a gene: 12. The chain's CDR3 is CASSREEGAIDGYTF. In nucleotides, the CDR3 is TGCGCCAGCAGCAGGGAGGAGGGGGCGATCGATGGCTACACCTTC.

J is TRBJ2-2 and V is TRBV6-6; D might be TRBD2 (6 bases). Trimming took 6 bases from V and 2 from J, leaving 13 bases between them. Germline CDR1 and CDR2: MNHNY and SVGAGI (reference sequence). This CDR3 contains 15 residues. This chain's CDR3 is CASRTGLLNTGELFF. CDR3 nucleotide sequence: TGTGCCAGCAGAACGGGACTTCTTAACACCGGGGAGCTGTTTTTT.

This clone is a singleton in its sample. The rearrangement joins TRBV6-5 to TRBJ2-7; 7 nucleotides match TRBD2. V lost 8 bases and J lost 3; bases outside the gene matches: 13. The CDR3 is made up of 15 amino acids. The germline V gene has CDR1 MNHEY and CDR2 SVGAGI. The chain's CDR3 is CASGRGGSTSYEQYF. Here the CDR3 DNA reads TGTGCCAGCGGAAGGGGCGGGAGTACGAGCTACGAGCAGTACTTC.

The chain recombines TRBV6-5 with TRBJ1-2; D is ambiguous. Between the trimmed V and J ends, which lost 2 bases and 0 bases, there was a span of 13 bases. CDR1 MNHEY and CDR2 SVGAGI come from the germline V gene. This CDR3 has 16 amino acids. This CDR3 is CASSYLVRLANYGYTF. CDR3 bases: TGTGCCAGCAGTTACCTGGTCAGACTAGCTAACTATGGCTACACCTTC.

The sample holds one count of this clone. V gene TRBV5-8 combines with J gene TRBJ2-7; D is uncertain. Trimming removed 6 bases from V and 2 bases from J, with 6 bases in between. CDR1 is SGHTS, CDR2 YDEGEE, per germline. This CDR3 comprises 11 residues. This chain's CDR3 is CASTHAYEQYF. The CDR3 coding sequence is TGTGCCAGCACCCATGCCTACGAGCAGTACTTC.

The DNA for the CDR3 is TGTGCCAGCAGTGATGGGACACCCTACGAGCAGTACTTC. It is translated as CASSDGTPYEQYF. This sequence joins TRBV6-1 and TRBJ2-7, with a weak D call TRBD1 (6 bases). CDR3 length: 13 residues. V lost 3 bases to trimming and J lost 2 bases, with 8 bases between them. The germline gives CDR1 MNHNS, CDR2 SASEGT.

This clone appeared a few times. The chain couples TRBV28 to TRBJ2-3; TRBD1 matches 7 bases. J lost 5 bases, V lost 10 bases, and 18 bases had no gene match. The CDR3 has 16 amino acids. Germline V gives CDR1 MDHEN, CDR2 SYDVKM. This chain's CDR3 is CAINLPVTGAGDTQYF. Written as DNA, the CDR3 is TGTGCCATCAACCTACCCGTTACAGGGGCGGGAGATACGCAGTATTTT.

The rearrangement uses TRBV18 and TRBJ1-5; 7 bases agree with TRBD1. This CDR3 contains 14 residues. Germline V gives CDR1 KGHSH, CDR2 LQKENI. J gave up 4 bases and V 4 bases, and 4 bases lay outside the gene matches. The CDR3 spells CASSRGQENQPQHF. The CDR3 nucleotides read TGTGCCAGCTCACGAGGACAGGAGAATCAGCCCCAGCATTTT.

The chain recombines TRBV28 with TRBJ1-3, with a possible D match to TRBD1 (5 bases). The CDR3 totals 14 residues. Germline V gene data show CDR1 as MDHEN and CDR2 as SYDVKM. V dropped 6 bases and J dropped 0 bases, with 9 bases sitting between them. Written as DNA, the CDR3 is TGTGCCAGCAGCACAGGAGGCTCTGGAAACACCATATATTTT. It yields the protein CASSTGGSGNTIYF.

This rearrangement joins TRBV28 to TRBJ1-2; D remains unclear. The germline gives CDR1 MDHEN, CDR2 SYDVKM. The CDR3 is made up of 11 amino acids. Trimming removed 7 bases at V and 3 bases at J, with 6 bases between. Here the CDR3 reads CASKVDYGYTF. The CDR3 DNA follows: TGTGCCAGCAAGGTCGACTATGGCTACACCTTC.